One sample yielded the 10 T cell receptor beta chains listed below, sequenced in a study of cytomegalovirus exposure and HLA in healthy donors (TCRdb year 2017). Libraries were built with the immunoSEQ multiplex PCR assay. A mixture of 60 forward primers for TCR Vbeta segments and 13 reverse primers for TCR Jbeta segments was used in the multiplex PCR. The table comes from immuneACCESS by way of TCRdb, which keeps in-frame sequences with V and J called. Part of the clones is missing from these tables; in studies checked, under half for an unresolved V gene and the rest for unknown reasons. The sample includes 150,000 to 200,000 clones, with 75% to 90% observed a single time. Jointly, the top ten make up roughly 0.75% of the sample. Material for sequencing was PBMCs. The receptors were sampled from a woman under 30 in good health and CMV-seronegative.

The CDR3 loop is CASGSGQYNSPLHF. The CDR3 nucleotides read TGTGCCAGCGGGTCGGGACAGTATAATTCACCCCTCCACTTT. The chain joins TRBV6-5 to TRBJ1-6; 7 positions agree with TRBD1. CDR1 is MNHEY and CDR2 is SVGAGI in the germline V gene. The CDR3 is 14 residues long. Trimming took 8 bases from V and 4 from J; bases not matched to a gene: 5.

The genes are TRBV4-1 and TRBJ1-5; tentatively, D is TRBD1 (5 bases). The CDR3 totals 15 residues. The germline V gene has CDR1 MGHRA and CDR2 YSYEKL. The V gene lost 0 bases and the J gene lost 11 bases, with 17 bases spanning the gap. The CDR3 protein is CASSQDAQGLLTQHF. In DNA, the CDR3 is TGCGCCAGCAGCCAAGATGCGCAGGGTCTGTTAACCCAGCATTTT.

The J gene is TRBJ1-1, the V gene TRBV6-6, with D possibly being TRBD1 (6 bases). With 8 bases removed from V and 4 bases from J, the gap between germline ends came to 14 bases. The CDR3 runs 13 residues. Germline loops: CDR1 MNHNY, CDR2 SVGAGI (reference sequence). The CDR3 sequence: CASGDDRSTEAFF. The CDR3 coding sequence is TGTGCCAGCGGGGACGACAGGAGCACTGAAGCTTTCTTT.

The V and J genes are TRBV10-1 and TRBJ1-5; D is perhaps TRBD1 (6 bases). Germline assignment: CDR1 WNHNN and CDR2 SYGVQD (reference sequence). The length of the CDR3 is 13 residues. V lost 3 bases, J lost 4 bases, and 7 bases lay in between. Written as DNA, the CDR3 is TGCGCCAGCAGTGAAGGACAGAATCAGCCCCAGCATTTT. Its translation: CASSEGQNQPQHF.

In DNA form, the CDR3 reads TGTGCCAGCAGCCGATCGGACAGGGTGGAGCCCCAGCATTTT. Residues: CASSRSDRVEPQHF. The chain joins TRBV28 to TRBJ1-5; 8 bases match TRBD1. This CDR3 spans 14 amino acids. V trimming: 6 bases; J trimming: 8 bases; junction bases outside the gene matches: 9. Germline V gives CDR1 MDHEN, CDR2 SYDVKM.

The chain uses TRBV5-6 and TRBJ2-4, with TRBD2 as a possible D gene (5 bases). Trimming shortened V by 3 bases and J by 0 bases, and 13 bases separated the two germline ends. Germline CDR1 SGHDT, CDR2 YYEEEE. This CDR3 comprises 16 residues. Here the CDR3 DNA reads TGTGCCAGCAGCTCCCGAGGACTCCTAGCCAAAAACATTCAGTACTTC. This gives the protein CASSSRGLLAKNIQYF.

The chain couples TRBV6-4 to TRBJ2-7; D is perhaps TRBD1 (6 bases). Trimming shortened V by 2 bases and J by 0 bases, and 14 bases separated the two germline ends. Germline values: CDR1 MRHNA, CDR2 SNTAGT. The CDR3 contains 16 residues. The chain's CDR3 is CASSDPRGGSSYEQYF. CDR3 nucleotides: TGTGCCAGCAGTGACCCTCGAGGGGGAAGCTCCTACGAGCAGTACTTC.

The V gene is TRBV7-3, the J gene TRBJ2-1; the D gene is possibly TRBD2 (6 bases). The length of the CDR3 is 17 residues. The V end lost 3 bases, the J end lost 0 bases, and 15 bases lay between the germline ends. Germline assignment: CDR1 SGHTA and CDR2 FQGTGA. The CDR3 DNA reads as TGTGCCAGCAGCTTGTCTCTAGCGTTCAGCTCCTACAATGAGCAGTTCTTC. Encoded protein: CASSLSLAFSSYNEQFF.

V gene TRBV6-5 combines with J gene TRBJ2-6; a weak D match, TRBD1 (6 bases). Trimming removed 6 bases at V and 2 bases at J, with 11 bases between. The germline gives CDR1 MNHEY, CDR2 SVGAGI. This CDR3 contains 15 residues. The CDR3 protein is CASSDQGPGANVLTF. Here the CDR3 DNA reads TGTGCCAGCAGCGACCAGGGGCCTGGGGCCAACGTCCTGACTTTC.

The chain joins TRBV7-9 to TRBJ2-7; 7 bases are a match to TRBD2. This CDR3 has 15 amino acids. CDR1 and CDR2 (germline): SEHNR, FQNEAQ (reference sequence). V was clipped by 3 bases and J by 0 bases; unmatched bases: 5. The CDR3 reads CASSFSAGSSYEQYF. The CDR3 nucleotides read TGTGCCAGCAGCTTCTCAGCGGGGTCCTCCTACGAGCAGTACTTC.